The source of this T cell receptor beta chain is a study of OX40 agonist ivuxolimab in advanced cancers. Study details: The dose of intravenous ivuxolimab that patients received every 2 weeks ranged from 0.01 to 10 mg/kg. Study-level points and caveats: Specificity for antigen went undetermined in the expanded peripheral T cells.

About this clone itself: The antigen is not known.

Only in-frame clones appear in the TCRdb table, and some are missing; sequencing was by immunoSEQ multiplex PCR. The sample lists approximately 58,000 clones, around four fifths occurring once. The sample consisted of CD4+ or CD8+ T cells sorted from blood, taken in a trial of the OX40 agonist ivuxolimab. The TCR comes from an adult with an advanced solid tumor such as melanoma, head and neck, liver or kidney cancer.

DNA of the CDR3: TGTGCCAGTAGTAATCCGGGACAGGGCCGCAATGAGCAGTTCTTC. This translates into CASSNPGQGRNEQFF. The chain employs TRBV19 and TRBJ2-1, with 9 bases aligning to TRBD1. J gave up 6 bases and V 4 bases, and 7 bases lay outside the gene matches. This CDR3 has 15 amino acids. CDR1 and CDR2 (germline): LNHDA, SQIVND (reference sequence).